This entry lists 17 T cell receptor beta chains sequenced from one sample in a study of T cells in Graves' hyperthyroidism and ophthalmopathy. TCR beta CDR3 regions were amplified from RNA transcripts. First-round RT-PCR of the TCR CDR3 relied on the HTBI primer set. TCRdb itself ran the multiplex PCR reads through MiXCR, one entry per CDR3 protein. The profile shows approximately 740,000 distinct CDR3 sequences, 11% to 15% of them singletons. Sequencing was carried out using blood. All receptors come from a woman between 18 and 30 years old with Graves' hyperthyroidism.

This clonotype was counted only a few times. This sequence may be a read error, since a much larger clone differs from it by one base. This rearrangement joins TRBV24-1 to TRBJ1-1, with a tentative D call TRBD1 (6 bases). The CDR3 extends over 15 amino acids. Germline CDR1 KGHDR, CDR2 SFDVKD. The CDR3 loop is CAASARGGTDTEAFF. The CDR3 DNA is TGTGCCGCCAGTGCCAGGGGAGGGACGGACACTGAAGCTTTCTTT.

At least ten counts were recorded for this clonotype. The chain couples TRBV20-1 to TRBJ2-7; TRBD1 aligns across 8 bases. Trimming at V came to 2 bases and at J to 0 bases, leaving 3 bases not matched to a gene. Germline V gene data show CDR1 as DFQATT and CDR2 as SNEGSKA (reference sequence). The CDR3 spans 14 residues. Here the CDR3 DNA reads TGCAGTGCTAGACGACAGGGGAACTCCTACGAGCAGTACTTC. Encoded protein: CSARRQGNSYEQYF.

The chain carries TRBV20-1 and TRBJ2-3, with a possible D match to TRBD1 (5 bases). The V gene's germline CDR1 is DFQATT and CDR2 SNEGSKA (reference sequence). V was shortened by 2 bases and J by 5 bases, with 11 bases between the two germline ends. The CDR3 contains 13 residues. CDR3 in DNA: TGCAGTGCTAGATCCCCCAGGGTAGATACGCAGTATTTT. Protein: CSARSPRVDTQYF.

This clonotype was picked up many times. The CDR3 loop reads CASSLYLAGVDTQYF. The CDR3 DNA reads as TGTGCCAGCAGCTTATATCTAGCGGGAGTAGATACGCAGTATTTT. V usage is TRBV11-3 and J usage is TRBJ2-3; 10 bases fit TRBD2. The ends lost 2 bases at V and 5 bases at J; junction bases unmatched: 4. Germline CDR1 reads SGHNT; CDR2 reads YENEEA. This CDR3 is 15 amino acids long.

This clonotype was seen ten or more times. The chain combines TRBV28 with TRBJ1-1; D uncertain. CDR1 MDHEN and CDR2 SYDVKM come from the germline V gene. V was clipped by 3 bases and J by 7 bases, with 6 bases between them. The CDR3 contains 11 residues. The DNA of the CDR3 is TGTGCCAGCAGTTTGAATGGTGAAGCTTTCTTT. Translating it yields CASSLNGEAFF.

This rearrangement joins TRBV28 to TRBJ2-2; 10 bases fit TRBD1. The V segment lost 4 bases and the J segment 4 bases; nucleotides outside the gene matches: 15. Per germline, CDR1 MDHEN and CDR2 SYDVKM. There are 19 residues in the CDR3. The CDR3 reads CASSSGQGYFRVGTGELFF. The DNA of the CDR3 is TGTGCCAGCAGTTCGGGACAGGGGTATTTTCGAGTGGGCACCGGGGAGCTGTTTTTT.

The table lists this clonotype with many counts. The V gene is TRBV5-6, the J gene TRBJ2-7; possibly TRBD1 for D (6 bases). Germline V lookup: CDR1 SGHDT, CDR2 YYEEEE. The CDR3 has 15 amino acids. V gave up 4 bases and J gave up 0 bases, with 14 bases separating them. The CDR3 DNA reads as TGTGCCAGCAGCGTGTTTTGGGACACCTCCTACGAGCAGTACTTC. Translation gives CASSVFWDTSYEQYF.

This clonotype was detected only a few times. This chain joins TRBV27 and TRBJ2-3; TRBD1 matches at 7 bases. The CDR3 contains 15 residues. V shed 5 bases and J 0 bases; nucleotides not matched to a gene: 5. The germline CDR1 and CDR2 sequences are MNHEY and SMNVEV (reference sequence). The DNA of the CDR3 is TGTGCCAGCAGTCTCCGGGACAGAAGCACAGATACGCAGTATTTT. Its translation is CASSLRDRSTDTQYF.

This chain joins TRBV3-1 and TRBJ2-5; 14 positions agree with TRBD2. V dropped 3 bases and J dropped 4; count of bases not matched to a gene: 4. The CDR3 is 16 amino acids. Per the germline V gene, CDR1 is LGHDT and CDR2 is YNNKEL (reference sequence). The CDR3 DNA follows: TGTGCCAGCAGCCAGCGGACTAGCGGGAGGTCAGAGACCCAGTACTTC. It specifies CASSQRTSGRSETQYF.

This clonotype was seen many times. The V gene is TRBV14, the J gene TRBJ2-1; D might be TRBD2 (7 bases). In germline, CDR1 is SGHDN, CDR2 FVKESK. V was trimmed by 1 base and J by 6 bases, leaving 16 bases between them. The CDR3 spans 16 residues. The CDR3 DNA reads TGTGCCAGCAGCCAAGTAGGGGGGGTAGCTAGCAATGAGCAGTTCTTC. Its protein product is CASSQVGGVASNEQFF.

The chain combines TRBV18 with TRBJ2-2, with 7 bases identical to TRBD1. CDR1 and CDR2 (germline): KGHSH, LQKENI. The CDR3 consists of 16 residues. The V segment lost 4 bases and the J segment 0 bases; nucleotides outside the gene matches: 5. CDR3 loop: CASSRQTGTNTGELFF. Here the CDR3 DNA reads TGTGCCAGCTCACGGCAGACAGGGACGAACACCGGGGAGCTGTTTTTT.

This clonotype was counted many times. The chain is built from TRBV7-9 and TRBJ2-7; 8 bases agree with TRBD1. CDR3 length equals 15 residues. Germline CDR1 reads SEHNR; CDR2 reads FQNEAQ (reference sequence). V gave up 4 bases and J gave up 4 bases; unmatched junction bases: 9. The CDR3 DNA follows: TGTGCCAGCAGCTCACCAACAGGGGGGTTTTACGAGCAGTACTTC. Its translation is CASSSPTGGFYEQYF. The full variable domain, its missing parts supplied by reference TRBV7-9 and TRBJ2-7, is DTGVSQNPRHKITKRGQNVTFRCDPISEHNRLYWYRQTLGQGPEFLTYFQNEAQLEKSRLLSDRFSAERPKGSFSTLEIQRTEQGDSAMYLCASSSPTGGFYEQYFGPGTRLTVT.

This clonotype was observed a handful of times. The chain combines TRBV6-1 with TRBJ1-2; 7 positions match TRBD1. This CDR3 is built from 14 residues. Germline V gene sequence: CDR1 MNHNS, CDR2 SASEGT. Trimming took 8 bases from V and 4 from J; bases not matched to a gene: 10. The CDR3 sequence: CASVNPGQPYGYTF. The CDR3 DNA sequence: TGTGCCAGCGTAAATCCGGGACAGCCCTATGGCTACACCTTC.

This rearrangement joins TRBV9 to TRBJ2-7; D is possibly TRBD1 (6 bases). V lost 0 bases, J lost 0 bases, and 7 bases lay in between. The germline V gene encodes CDR1 SGDLS and CDR2 YYNGEE. The CDR3 has 14 amino acids. CDR3 sequence (DNA): TGTGCCAGCAGCGTAGGGACAGCCTCCTACGAGCAGTACTTC. Translation gives CASSVGTASYEQYF.

This clonotype appeared a few times. The genes are TRBV7-3 and TRBJ2-3; no clear D gene. Deletions cut 5 bases from V and 4 bases from J, with 13 bases between. CDR3 length: 14 residues. The germline V gene encodes CDR1 SGHTA and CDR2 FQGTGA. The DNA of the CDR3 is TGTGCCAGCAGCACCGCCCCGCACGCAGATACGCAGTATTTT. It translates to CASSTAPHADTQYF.

V and J are TRBV6-1 and TRBJ2-7; no clear D gene. Germline assignment: CDR1 MNHNS and CDR2 SASEGT. The CDR3 loop spans 15 amino acids. V gave up 1 base and J gave up 0 bases, with 10 bases separating them. The CDR3 DNA reads as TGTGCCAGCAGTGAAGGGCTTTTACTCTCCTACGAGCAGTACTTC. It yields the protein CASSEGLLLSYEQYF.

This clonotype was counted at least ten times. This rearrangement joins TRBV12-3 or TRBV12-4 to TRBJ1-5, with no clear D. Trimming took off 3 bases at V and 3 bases at J, with 9 bases between the two ends. The CDR3 runs to 14 residues. This chain's CDR3 is CASSFRGYNQPQHF. The CDR3 DNA reads TGTGCCAGCAGTTTCAGAGGATACAATCAGCCCCAGCATTTT.